This T cell receptor beta chain is drawn from a study of vaccination effects on CD4 cells after COVID-19. Study observations and caveats: Few convalescent patients, and no early post-infection timepoints, were available to the study.

Concerning this clone: No antigen is known for it.

V was shortened by 0 bases and J by 7 bases, with 4 bases between the two germline ends. Germline V lookup: CDR1 MGHDK, CDR2 SYGVNS. CDR3 length equals 13 residues. Generated by immunoSEQ multiplex PCR, the TCRdb table keeps only in-frame clones and is missing some. This sample has tens of thousands of clones, with 82% found just once. Before any sequencing was done, the ViraFEST assay used viral peptide pools to expand antigen-specific CD4+ T cells. Culture proceeded for approximately 9 days, and CD4+ T cells were then isolated. Each participant received a vaccine that was either BNT162b2 or mRNA-1273, given as two doses. Culturing of 1.5 million to 2.5 million PBMC per well took place with 8.5 to 10 IU/ml IL-2 and around 10 ug/ml peptides.

The input for sequencing was CD4+ T cells from PBMCs cultured with HCoV-NL63 spike peptides, taken after COVID-19 vaccination. The receptor's source is a human donor who received a COVID-19 vaccine. Some clones in this sample may be carry-over from other donors' samples. This chain uses TRBV25-1 with TRBJ1-6; D is undetermined. The CDR3 sequence is CASSEYGNSPLHF. The DNA of the CDR3 is TGTGCCAGCAGTGAATATGGAAATTCACCCCTCCACTTT.